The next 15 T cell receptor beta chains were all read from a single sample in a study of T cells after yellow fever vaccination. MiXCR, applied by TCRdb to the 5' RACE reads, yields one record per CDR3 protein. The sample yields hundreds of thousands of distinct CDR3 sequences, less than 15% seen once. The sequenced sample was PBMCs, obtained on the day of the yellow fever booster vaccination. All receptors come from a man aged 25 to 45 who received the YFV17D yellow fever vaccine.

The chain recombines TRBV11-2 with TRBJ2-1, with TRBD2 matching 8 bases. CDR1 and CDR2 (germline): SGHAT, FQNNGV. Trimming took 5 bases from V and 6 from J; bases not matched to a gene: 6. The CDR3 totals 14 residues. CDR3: CASSPSLAVNEQFF. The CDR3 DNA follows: TGTGCCAGCAGCCCGTCACTAGCGGTCAATGAGCAGTTCTTC.

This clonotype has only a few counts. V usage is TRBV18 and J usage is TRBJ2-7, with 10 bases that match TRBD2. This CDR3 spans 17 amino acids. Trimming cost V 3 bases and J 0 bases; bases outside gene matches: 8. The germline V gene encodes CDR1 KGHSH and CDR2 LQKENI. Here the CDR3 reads CASSPPGTSVRSYEQYF. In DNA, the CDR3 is TGTGCCAGCTCACCCCCCGGGACTAGCGTACGCTCCTACGAGCAGTACTTC.

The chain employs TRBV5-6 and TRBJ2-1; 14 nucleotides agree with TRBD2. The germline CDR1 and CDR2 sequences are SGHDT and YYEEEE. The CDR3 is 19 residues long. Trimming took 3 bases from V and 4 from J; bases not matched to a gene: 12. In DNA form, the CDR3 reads TGTGCCAGCAGCTGGGGGACTAGCGGGAGTCCCCTTCTTTACAATGAGCAGTTCTTC. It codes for CASSWGTSGSPLLYNEQFF.

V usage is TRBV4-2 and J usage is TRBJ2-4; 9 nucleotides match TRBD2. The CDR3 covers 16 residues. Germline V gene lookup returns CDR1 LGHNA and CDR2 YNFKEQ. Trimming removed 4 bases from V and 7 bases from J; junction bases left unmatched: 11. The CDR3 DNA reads TGTGCCAGCAGCCCCGGTTTAGCGGGAGATTATAACATTCAGTACTTC. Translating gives CASSPGLAGDYNIQYF.

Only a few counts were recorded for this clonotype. The CDR3 DNA follows: TGTGCCAGCAGTGCTTCCAGGGCGTCCCAGTACTTC. Encoded protein: CASSASRASQYF. The chain has TRBV25-1 and TRBJ2-5, with a weak D call TRBD1 (5 bases). The CDR3 covers 12 residues. Trimming pared 4 bases from V and 9 bases from J, leaving 12 bases between. Germline-derived CDR1 and CDR2 are MGHDK and SYGVNS.

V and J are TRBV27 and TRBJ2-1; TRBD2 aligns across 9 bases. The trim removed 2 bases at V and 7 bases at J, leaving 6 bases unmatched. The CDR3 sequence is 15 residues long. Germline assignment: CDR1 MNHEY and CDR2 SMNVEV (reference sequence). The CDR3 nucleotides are TGTGCCAGCAGTTTAGGGGCTAGCGGGAAAAATGAGCAGTTCTTC. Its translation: CASSLGASGKNEQFF.

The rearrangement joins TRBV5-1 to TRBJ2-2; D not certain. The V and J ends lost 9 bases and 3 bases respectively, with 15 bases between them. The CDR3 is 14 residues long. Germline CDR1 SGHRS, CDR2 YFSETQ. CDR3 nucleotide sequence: TGCGCCACCACGGGTGCCGCGGACACCGGGGAGCTGTTTTTT. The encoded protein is CATTGAADTGELFF.

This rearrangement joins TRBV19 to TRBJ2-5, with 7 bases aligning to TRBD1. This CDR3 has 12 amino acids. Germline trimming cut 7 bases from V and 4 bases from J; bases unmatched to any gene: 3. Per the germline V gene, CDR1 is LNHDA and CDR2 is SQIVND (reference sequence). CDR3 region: CASNNRGETQYF. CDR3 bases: TGTGCCAGTAACAACAGGGGAGAGACCCAGTACTTC.

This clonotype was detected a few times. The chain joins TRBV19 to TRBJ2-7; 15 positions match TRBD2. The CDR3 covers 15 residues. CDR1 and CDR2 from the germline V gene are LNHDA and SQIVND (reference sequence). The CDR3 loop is CARGTSGRRTYEQYF. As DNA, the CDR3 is TGTGCACGCGGGACTAGCGGGAGGAGAACCTACGAGCAGTACTTC.

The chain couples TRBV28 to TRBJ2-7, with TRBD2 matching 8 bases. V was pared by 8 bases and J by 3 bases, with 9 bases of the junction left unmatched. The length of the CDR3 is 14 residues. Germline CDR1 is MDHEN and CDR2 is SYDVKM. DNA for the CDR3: TGTGCCAGCGAGCGTGGGCTAGCGGGCTACGAGCAGTACTTC. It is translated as CASERGLAGYEQYF.

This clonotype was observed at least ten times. CDR3 sequence: CASSLGSGIGTGELFF. DNA of the CDR3: TGCGCCAGCAGCTTGGGTTCGGGAATCGGCACCGGGGAGCTGTTTTTT. The chain recombines TRBV5-1 with TRBJ2-2; D might be TRBD2 (5 bases). The CDR3 is made up of 16 amino acids. V lost 0 bases, J lost 4 bases, and 13 bases lay in between. Germline-derived CDR1 and CDR2 are SGHRS and YFSETQ. The full variable domain, completed using reference TRBV5-1 and TRBJ2-2, is KAGVTQTPRYLIKTRGQQVTLSCSPISGHRSVSWYQQTPGQGLQFLFEYFSETQRNKGNFPGRFSGRQFSNSRSEMNVSTLELGDSALYLCASSLGSGIGTGELFFGEGSRLTVL.

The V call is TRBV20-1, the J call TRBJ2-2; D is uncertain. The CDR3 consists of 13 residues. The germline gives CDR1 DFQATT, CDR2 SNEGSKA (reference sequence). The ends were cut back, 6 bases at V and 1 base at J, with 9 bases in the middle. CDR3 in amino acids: CSATTENTGELFF. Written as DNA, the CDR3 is TGCAGTGCAACCACAGAGAACACCGGGGAGCTGTTTTTT.

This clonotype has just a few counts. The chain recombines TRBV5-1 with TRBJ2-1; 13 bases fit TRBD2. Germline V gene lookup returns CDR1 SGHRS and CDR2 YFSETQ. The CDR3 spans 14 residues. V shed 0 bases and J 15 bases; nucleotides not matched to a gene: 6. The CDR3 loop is CASSLGGGTSGMFF. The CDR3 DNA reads TGCGCCAGCAGCTTGGGCGGAGGGACTAGCGGGATGTTCTTC.

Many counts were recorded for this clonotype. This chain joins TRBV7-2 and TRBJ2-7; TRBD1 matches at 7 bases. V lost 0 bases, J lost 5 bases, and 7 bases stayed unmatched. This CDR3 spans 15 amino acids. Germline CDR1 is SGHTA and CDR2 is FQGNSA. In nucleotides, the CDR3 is TGTGCCAGCAGCTTAGCAGGGGGCGCATTCCACGAGCAGTACTTC. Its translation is CASSLAGGAFHEQYF.

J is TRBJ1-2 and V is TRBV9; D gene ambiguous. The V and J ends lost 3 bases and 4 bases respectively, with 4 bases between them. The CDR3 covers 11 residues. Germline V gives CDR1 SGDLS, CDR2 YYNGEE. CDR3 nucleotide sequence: TGTGCCAGCAGCGGCAGCTATGGCTACACCTTC. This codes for CASSGSYGYTF.